This T cell receptor beta chain comes out of a study of blood T cells in healthy people across ages. Study conclusions and caveats: Per million T cells, the diversity of TCR beta decreased roughly linearly as age advanced. Higher diversity and more naive CD4+ cells were features of long-lived donors, compared to aged donors.

The CDR3 has 17 amino acids. CDR1 and CDR2 from the germline V gene are SGHTA and FQGTGA. V was clipped by 3 bases and J by 4 bases, with 16 bases between them. The table lists this clonotype with a few counts. Its matching antigen is unknown. Sample-barcoded 5' priming and a J-beta primer mix drove a second PCR of roughly 6 to 12 cycles. In TCRdb, the 5' RACE reads were re-called with MiXCR into one record per CDR3 protein. The sample carries more than 1 million distinct CDR3 sequences, more than 35% recorded once. The chain joins TRBV7-3 to TRBJ2-6; the D gene is possibly TRBD2 (6 bases). The sequenced sample was blood. This sequence originates from an older woman in good health. The CDR3 sequence is CASSFIPGTPGANVLTF. The CDR3 nucleotides read TGTGCCAGCAGCTTCATACCCGGGACTCCGGGGGCCAACGTCCTGACTTTC.